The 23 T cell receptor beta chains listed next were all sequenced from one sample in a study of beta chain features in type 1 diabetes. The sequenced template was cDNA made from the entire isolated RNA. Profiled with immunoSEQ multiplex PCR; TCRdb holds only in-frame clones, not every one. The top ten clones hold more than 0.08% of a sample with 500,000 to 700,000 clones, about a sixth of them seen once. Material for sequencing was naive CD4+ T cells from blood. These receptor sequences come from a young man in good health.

Here the CDR3 reads CASSLAGNPGWEDNEQFF. Written as DNA, the CDR3 is TGTGCCAGCAGCTTAGCGGGAAATCCGGGATGGGAAGACAATGAGCAGTTCTTC. The chain employs TRBV7-6 and TRBJ2-1, with D possibly matching TRBD2 (5 bases). Trimming took off 0 bases at V and 5 bases at J, with 20 bases between the two ends. Germline V gene data show CDR1 as SGHVS and CDR2 as FNYEAQ. The CDR3 loop spans 18 amino acids. Full variable domain (remainder filled in from reference TRBV7-6 and TRBJ2-1): GAGVSQSPRYKVTKRGQDVALRCDPISGHVSLYWYRQALGQGPEFLTYFNYEAQQDKSGLPNDRFSAERPEGSISTLTIQRTEQRDSAMYRCASSLAGNPGWEDNEQFFGPGTRLTVL.

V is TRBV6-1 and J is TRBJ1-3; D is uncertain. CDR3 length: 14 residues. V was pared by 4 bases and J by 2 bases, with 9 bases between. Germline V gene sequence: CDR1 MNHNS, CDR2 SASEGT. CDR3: CASSVGGPGNTIYF. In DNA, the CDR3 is TGTGCCAGCAGTGTGGGAGGTCCTGGAAACACCATATATTTT.

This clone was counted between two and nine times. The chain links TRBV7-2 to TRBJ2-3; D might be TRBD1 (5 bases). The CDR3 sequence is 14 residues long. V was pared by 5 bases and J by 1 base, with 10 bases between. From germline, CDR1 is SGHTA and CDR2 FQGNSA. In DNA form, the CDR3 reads TGTGCCAGCAGCCCCCAGGGTCGCACAGATACGCAGTATTTT. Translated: CASSPQGRTDTQYF.

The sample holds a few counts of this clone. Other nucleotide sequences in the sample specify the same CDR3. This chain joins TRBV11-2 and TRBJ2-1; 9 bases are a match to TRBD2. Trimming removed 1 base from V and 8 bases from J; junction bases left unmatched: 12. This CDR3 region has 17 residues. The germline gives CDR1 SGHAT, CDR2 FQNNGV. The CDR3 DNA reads TGTGCCAGCAGCTTAGCGGGTGCGGCGGGAGGGCCTTATGAGCAGTTCTTC. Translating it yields CASSLAGAAGGPYEQFF.

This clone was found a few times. CDR3: CASSRGGGSYEQYF. The CDR3 nucleotides are TGTGCCAGCAGCCGTGGGGGTGGCTCCTACGAGCAGTACTTC. This chain joins TRBV7-3 and TRBJ2-7, with D tentatively TRBD1 or TRBD2 (5 bases each). The CDR3 has 14 amino acids. CDR1 is SGHTA, CDR2 FQGTGA, per germline. V was clipped by 5 bases and J by 0 bases, with 11 bases between them.

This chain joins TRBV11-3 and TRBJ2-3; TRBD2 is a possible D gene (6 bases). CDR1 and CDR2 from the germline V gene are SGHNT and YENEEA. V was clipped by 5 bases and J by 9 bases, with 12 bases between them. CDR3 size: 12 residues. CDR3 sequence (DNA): TGTGCCAGCAGCCCCCGACTAGGGACGCAGTATTTT. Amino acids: CASSPRLGTQYF.

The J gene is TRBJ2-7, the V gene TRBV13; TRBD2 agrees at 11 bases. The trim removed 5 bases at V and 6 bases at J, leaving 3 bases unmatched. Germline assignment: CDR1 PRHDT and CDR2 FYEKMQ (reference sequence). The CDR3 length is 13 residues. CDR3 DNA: TGTGCCAGCAGCCCCGGACTAGCGGGCGAGCAGTACTTC. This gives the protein CASSPGLAGEQYF.

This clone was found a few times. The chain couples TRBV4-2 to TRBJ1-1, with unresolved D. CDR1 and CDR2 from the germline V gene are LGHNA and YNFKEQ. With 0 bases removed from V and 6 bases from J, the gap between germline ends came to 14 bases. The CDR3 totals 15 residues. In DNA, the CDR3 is TGTGCCAGCAGCCAAGATGTCGGACTATCGGCTGAAGCTTTCTTT. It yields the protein CASSQDVGLSAEAFF.

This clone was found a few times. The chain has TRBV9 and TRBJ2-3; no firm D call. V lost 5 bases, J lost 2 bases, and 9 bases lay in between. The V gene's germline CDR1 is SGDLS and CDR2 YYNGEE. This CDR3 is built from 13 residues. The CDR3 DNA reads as TGTGCCAGCAGTCCCGGGCCCACAGATACGCAGTATTTT. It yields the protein CASSPGPTDTQYF. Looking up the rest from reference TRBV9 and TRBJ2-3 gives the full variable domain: DSGVTQTPKHLITATGQRVTLRCSPRSGDLSVYWYQQSLDQGLQFLIQYYNGEERAKGNILERFSAQQFPDLHSELNLSSLELGDSALYFCASSPGPTDTQYFGPGTRLTVL.

DNA for the CDR3: TGCGCCAGCAGCTCCGACCGGGACAGGGGTGTCATTTACTCTGGGGCCAACGTCCTGACTTTC. Its translation is CASSSDRDRGVIYSGANVLTF. The chain joins TRBV5-1 to TRBJ2-6, with 10 bases lining up with TRBD1. CDR3 length equals 21 residues. The J segment lost 0 bases and the V segment lost 3 bases, leaving 15 bases of the junction unmatched. Looked up from germline, CDR1 is SGHRS and CDR2 is YFSETQ. Together with reference TRBV5-1 and TRBJ2-6, the CDR3 gives the full variable domain: KAGVTQTPRYLIKTRGQQVTLSCSPISGHRSVSWYQQTPGQGLQFLFEYFSETQRNKGNFPGRFSGRQFSNSRSEMNVSTLELGDSALYLCASSSDRDRGVIYSGANVLTFGAGSRLTVL.

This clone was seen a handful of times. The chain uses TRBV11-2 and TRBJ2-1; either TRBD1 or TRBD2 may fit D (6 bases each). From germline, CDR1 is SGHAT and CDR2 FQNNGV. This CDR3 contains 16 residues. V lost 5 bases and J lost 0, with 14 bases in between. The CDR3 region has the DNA TGTGCCAGCAGCCCCATCGGGGGCAGCTCCTACAATGAGCAGTTCTTC. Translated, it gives CASSPIGGSSYNEQFF. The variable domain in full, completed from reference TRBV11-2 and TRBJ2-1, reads EAGVAQSPRYKIIEKRQSVAFWCNPISGHATLYWYQQILGQGPKLLIQFQNNGVVDDSQLPKDRFSAERLKGVDSTLKIQPAKLEDSAVYLCASSPIGGSSYNEQFFGPGTRLTVL.

The DNA for the CDR3 is TGTGCCAGCAAGCGGGACACGGGCACAGATACGCAGTATTTT. Amino acids: CASKRDTGTDTQYF. The chain carries TRBV6-1 and TRBJ2-3, with a tentative D call TRBD2 (7 bases). Germline V CDR1 and CDR2: MNHNS, SASEGT. The ends were cut back, 7 bases at V and 1 base at J, with 12 bases in the middle. CDR3 length: 14 amino acids.

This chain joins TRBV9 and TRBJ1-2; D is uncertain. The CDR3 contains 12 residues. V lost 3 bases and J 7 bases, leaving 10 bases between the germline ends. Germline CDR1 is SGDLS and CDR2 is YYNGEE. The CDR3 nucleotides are TGTGCCAGCAGCGCCGTCCGGGGTGGCTACACCTTC. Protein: CASSAVRGGYTF.

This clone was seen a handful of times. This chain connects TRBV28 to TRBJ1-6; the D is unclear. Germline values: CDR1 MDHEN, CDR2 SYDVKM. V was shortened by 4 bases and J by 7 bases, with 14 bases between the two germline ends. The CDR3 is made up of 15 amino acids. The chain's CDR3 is CASSSLEGLNSPLHF. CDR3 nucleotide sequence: TGTGCCAGCAGTTCACTCGAGGGTTTAAATTCACCCCTCCACTTT.

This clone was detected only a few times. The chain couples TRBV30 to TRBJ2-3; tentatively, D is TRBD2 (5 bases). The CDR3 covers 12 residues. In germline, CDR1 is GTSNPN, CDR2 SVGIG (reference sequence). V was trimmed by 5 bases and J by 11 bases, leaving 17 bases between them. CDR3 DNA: TGTGCCTGGGGGAGACCCGCCGGGAAGCAGTATTTT. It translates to CAWGRPAGKQYF.

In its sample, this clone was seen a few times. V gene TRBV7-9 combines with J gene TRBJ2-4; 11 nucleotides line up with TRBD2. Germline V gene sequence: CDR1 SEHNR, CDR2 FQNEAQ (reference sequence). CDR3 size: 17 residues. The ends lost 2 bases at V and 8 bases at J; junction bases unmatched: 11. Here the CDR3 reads CASSLLVLAGVGDIQYF. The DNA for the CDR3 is TGTGCCAGCAGCTTACTGGTACTAGCGGGAGTGGGGGACATTCAGTACTTC.

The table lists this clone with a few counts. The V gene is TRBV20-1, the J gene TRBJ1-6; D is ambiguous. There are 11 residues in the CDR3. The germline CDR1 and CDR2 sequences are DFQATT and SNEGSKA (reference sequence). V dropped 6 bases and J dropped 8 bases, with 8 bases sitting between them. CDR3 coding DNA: TGCAGTGCAAATCCCGATTCACCCCTCCACTTT. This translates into CSANPDSPLHF.

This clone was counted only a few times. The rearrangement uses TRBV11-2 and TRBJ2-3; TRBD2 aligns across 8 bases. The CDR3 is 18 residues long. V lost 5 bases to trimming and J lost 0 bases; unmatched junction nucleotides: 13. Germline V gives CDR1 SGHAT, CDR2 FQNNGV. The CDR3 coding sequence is TGTGCCAGCAGCCCCCTCCTTCTTTCGGGGGGGAGCACAGATACGCAGTATTTT. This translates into CASSPLLLSGGSTDTQYF. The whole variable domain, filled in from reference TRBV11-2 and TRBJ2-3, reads EAGVAQSPRYKIIEKRQSVAFWCNPISGHATLYWYQQILGQGPKLLIQFQNNGVVDDSQLPKDRFSAERLKGVDSTLKIQPAKLEDSAVYLCASSPLLLSGGSTDTQYFGPGTRLTVL.

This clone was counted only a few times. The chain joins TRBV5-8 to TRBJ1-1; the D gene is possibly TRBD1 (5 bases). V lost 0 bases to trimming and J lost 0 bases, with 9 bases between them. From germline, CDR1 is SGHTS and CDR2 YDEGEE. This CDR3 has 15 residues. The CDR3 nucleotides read TGTGCCAGCAGCTTGGAATACAGGATGAACACTGAAGCTTTCTTT. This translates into CASSLEYRMNTEAFF.

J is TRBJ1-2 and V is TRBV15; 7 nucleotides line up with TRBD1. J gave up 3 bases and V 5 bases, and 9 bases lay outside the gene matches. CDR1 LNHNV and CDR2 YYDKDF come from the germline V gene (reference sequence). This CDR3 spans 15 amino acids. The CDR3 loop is CATSARDRLHYGYTF. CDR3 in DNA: TGTGCCACCAGCGCGCGGGACAGATTACACTATGGCTACACCTTC.

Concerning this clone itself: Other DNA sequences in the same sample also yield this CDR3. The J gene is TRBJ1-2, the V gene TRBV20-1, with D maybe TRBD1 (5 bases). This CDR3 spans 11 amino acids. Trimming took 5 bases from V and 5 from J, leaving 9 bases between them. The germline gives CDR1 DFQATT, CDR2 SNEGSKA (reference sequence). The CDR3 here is CSARRQYGYTF. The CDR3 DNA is TGCAGTGCTCGGCGACAGTATGGCTACACCTTC.

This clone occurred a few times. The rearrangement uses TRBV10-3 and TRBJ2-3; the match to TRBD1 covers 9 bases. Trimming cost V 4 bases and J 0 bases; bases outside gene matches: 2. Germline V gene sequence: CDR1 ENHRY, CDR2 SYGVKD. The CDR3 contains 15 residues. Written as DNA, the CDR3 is TGTGCCATCAGTGCAGGGACAGGGAGCACAGATACGCAGTATTTT. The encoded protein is CAISAGTGSTDTQYF.

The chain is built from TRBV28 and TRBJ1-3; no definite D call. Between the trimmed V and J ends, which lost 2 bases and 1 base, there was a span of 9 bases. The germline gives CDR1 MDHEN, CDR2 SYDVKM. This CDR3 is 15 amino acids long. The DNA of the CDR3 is TGTGCCAGCAGTTTACCAGGAGTATCTGGAAACACCATATATTTT. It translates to CASSLPGVSGNTIYF.